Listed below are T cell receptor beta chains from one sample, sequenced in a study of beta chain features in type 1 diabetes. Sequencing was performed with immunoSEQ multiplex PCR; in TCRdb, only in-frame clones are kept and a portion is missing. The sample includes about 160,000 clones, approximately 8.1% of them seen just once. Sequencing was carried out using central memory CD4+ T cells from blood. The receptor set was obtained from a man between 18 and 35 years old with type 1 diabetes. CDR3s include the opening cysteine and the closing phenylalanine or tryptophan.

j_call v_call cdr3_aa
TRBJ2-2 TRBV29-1 CSAASFGGTSSNTGELFF
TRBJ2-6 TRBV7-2 CASSRAGGANVLTF
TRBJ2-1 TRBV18 CASSGLSGLAGESEQFF
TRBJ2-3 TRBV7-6 CASSPLAGAVDTQYF
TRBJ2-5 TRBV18 CASSQGSQETQYF
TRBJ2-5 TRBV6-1 CASSRGTGVETQYF
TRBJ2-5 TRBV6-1 CASSEGAGEETQYF
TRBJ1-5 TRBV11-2 CASSRDRGQPQHF
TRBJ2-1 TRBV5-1 CASSSPGSNEQFF
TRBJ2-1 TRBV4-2 CASSQTRLADNEQFF
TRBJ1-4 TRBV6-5 CASSSQGATEKLFF
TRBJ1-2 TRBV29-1 CSAGGLRDRGYTF
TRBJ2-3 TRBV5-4 CASSFSEDTQYF
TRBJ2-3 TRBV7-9 CASSLARGGSRDTQYF
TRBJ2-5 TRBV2 CASSPSGEETQYF
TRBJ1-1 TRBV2 CASSLQGWTEAFF
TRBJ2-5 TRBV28 CASSFLAEQETQYF
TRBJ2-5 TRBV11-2 CASSFTSGGEETQYF
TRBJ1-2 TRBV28 CASATGGALVGYTF
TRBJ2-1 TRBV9 CASSGPVAGRGNEQFF
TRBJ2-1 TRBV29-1 CSAADGANEQFF
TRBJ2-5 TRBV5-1 CASSLRQYQETQYF
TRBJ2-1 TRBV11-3 CASSLEQGSYNEQFF